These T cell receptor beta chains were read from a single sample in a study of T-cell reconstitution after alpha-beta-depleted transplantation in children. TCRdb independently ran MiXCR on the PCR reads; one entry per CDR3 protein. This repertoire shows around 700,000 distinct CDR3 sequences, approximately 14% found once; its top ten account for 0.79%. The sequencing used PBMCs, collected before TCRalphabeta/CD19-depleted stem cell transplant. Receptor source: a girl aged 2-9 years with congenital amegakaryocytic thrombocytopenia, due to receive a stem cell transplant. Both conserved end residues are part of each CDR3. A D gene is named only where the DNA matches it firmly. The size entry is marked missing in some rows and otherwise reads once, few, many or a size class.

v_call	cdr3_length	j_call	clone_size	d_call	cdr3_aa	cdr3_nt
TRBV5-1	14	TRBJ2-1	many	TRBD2	CASGRLAGADEQFF	TGCGCCAGCGGCCGACTAGCGGGAGCAGATGAGCAGTTCTTC
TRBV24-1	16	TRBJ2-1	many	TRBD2	CATSDNAATSGNEQFF	TGTGCCACCAGTGATAATGCTGCGACTAGCGGAAATGAGCAGTTCTTC
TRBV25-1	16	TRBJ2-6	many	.	CASSDTAISGANVLTF	TGTGCCAGCAGTGACACAGCGATCTCTGGGGCCAACGTCCTGACTTTC
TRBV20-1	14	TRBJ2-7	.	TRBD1	CSAPEGQGSYEQYF	TGCAGTGCCCCCGAGGGACAGGGCTCCTACGAGCAGTACTTC
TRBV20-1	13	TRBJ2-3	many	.	CSARDDRGDTQYF	TGCAGTGCTAGAGATGATCGAGGGGATACGCAGTATTTT
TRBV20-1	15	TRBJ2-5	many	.	CSARDSTPKRETQYF	TGCAGTGCTAGAGATTCCACGCCCAAGAGGGAGACCCAGTACTTC
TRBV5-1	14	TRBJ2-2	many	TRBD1	CASSRDSSTGELFF	TGCGCCAGCAGCCGGGACAGTTCGACCGGGGAGCTGTTTTTT
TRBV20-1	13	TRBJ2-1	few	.	CSARVPPGNEQFF	TGCAGTGCTAGAGTTCCCCCCGGGAATGAGCAGTTCTTC
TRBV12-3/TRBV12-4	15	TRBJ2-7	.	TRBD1	CASSLSGTGSYEQYF	TGTGCCAGCAGTTTATCAGGGACAGGCTCCTACGAGCAGTACTTC
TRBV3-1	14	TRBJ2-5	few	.	CASSQDHGDETQYF	TGTGCCAGCAGCCAAGATCATGGGGATGAGACCCAGTACTTC
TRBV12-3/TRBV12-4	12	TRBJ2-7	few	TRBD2	CASSLWEGEQYF	TGTGCCAGCAGTTTGTGGGAGGGCGAGCAGTACTTC
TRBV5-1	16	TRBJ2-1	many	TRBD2	CASSFHLAGGPHEQFF	TGCGCCAGCAGCTTTCACCTAGCGGGAGGGCCGCATGAGCAGTTCTTC
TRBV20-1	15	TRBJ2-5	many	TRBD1	CSAKPTGRIQETQYF	TGCAGTGCCAAGCCGACAGGGCGGATTCAAGAGACCCAGTACTTC
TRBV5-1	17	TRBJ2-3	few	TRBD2	CASSLGLLAGGTDTQYF	TGCGCCAGCAGCTTGGGACTCCTAGCGGGCGGGACAGATACGCAGTATTTT
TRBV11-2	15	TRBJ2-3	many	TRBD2	CASSSTSPRGDTQYF	TGTGCCAGCAGCTCGACTAGCCCGAGAGGGGATACGCAGTATTTT
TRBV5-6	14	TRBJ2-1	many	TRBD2	CASFLLAGFAEQFF	TGTGCCAGCTTCCTACTAGCGGGATTCGCTGAGCAGTTCTTC
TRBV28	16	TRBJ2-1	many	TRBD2	CASSRPLAGGDNEQFF	TGTGCCAGCAGCCGCCCACTAGCGGGAGGGGACAATGAGCAGTTCTTC
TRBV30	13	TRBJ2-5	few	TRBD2	CAWEGLAEETQYF	TGTGCCTGGGAGGGACTAGCAGAAGAGACCCAGTACTTC
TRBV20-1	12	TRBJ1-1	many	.	CSVWSVGTEAFF	TGCAGTGTGTGGTCGGTGGGCACTGAAGCTTTCTTT
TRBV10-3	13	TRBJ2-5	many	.	CAIRETSQETQYF	TGTGCCATCAGGGAGACTAGTCAAGAGACCCAGTACTTC
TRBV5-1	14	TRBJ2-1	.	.	CASSLGVRAGEQFF	TGCGCCAGCAGCTTGGGGGTCAGAGCCGGAGAGCAGTTCTTC
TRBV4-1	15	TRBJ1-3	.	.	CASSQEAASGNTIYF	TGCGCCAGCAGCCAAGAGGCGGCCTCTGGAAACACCATATATTTT
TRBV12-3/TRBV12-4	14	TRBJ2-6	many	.	CASSFPSGANVLTF	TGTGCCAGCAGTTTTCCCTCTGGGGCCAACGTCCTGACTTTC
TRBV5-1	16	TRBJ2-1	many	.	CASSLDQAVLWDEQFF	TGCGCCAGCAGCTTGGATCAAGCGGTACTGTGGGATGAGCAGTTCTTC
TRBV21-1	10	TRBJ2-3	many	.	CASSKRTQYF	TGTGCCAGCAGCAAAAGGACGCAGTATTTT
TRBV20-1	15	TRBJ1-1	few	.	CSANGGGSLNTEAFF	TGCAGTGCCAATGGGGGGGGCTCTTTGAACACTGAAGCTTTCTTT
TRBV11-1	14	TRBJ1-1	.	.	CASSSQVSKTEAFF	TGTGCCAGCAGCTCACAGGTTTCAAAGACTGAAGCTTTCTTT
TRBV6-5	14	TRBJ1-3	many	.	CASSYTTGKNTIYF	TGTGCCAGCAGTTATACCACAGGGAAAAACACCATATATTTT
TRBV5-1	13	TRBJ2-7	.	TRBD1	CASDYRGYYEQYF	TGCGCCAGCGACTACAGGGGCTACTACGAGCAGTACTTC
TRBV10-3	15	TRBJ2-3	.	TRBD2	CATPTSGGGTDTQYF	TGTGCCACCCCGACTAGCGGGGGGGGCACAGATACGCAGTATTTT
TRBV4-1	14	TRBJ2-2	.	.	CASSQEGGPGELFF	TGCGCCAGCAGCCAAGAGGGGGGCCCCGGGGAGCTGTTTTTT
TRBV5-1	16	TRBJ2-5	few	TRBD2	CASSSVTSGTQETQYF	TGCGCCAGCAGCTCGGTAACTAGCGGGACACAAGAGACCCAGTACTTC
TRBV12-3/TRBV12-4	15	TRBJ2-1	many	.	CASSPIRELGNEQFF	TGTGCCAGCAGTCCCATTCGGGAGTTGGGGAATGAGCAGTTCTTC
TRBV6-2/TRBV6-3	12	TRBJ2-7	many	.	CASSYFTYEQYF	TGTGCCAGCAGTTACTTCACCTACGAGCAGTACTTC
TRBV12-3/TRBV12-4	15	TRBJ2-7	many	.	CASSRPGTRDSEQYF	TGTGCCAGCAGCCGACCCGGGACAAGGGACTCCGAGCAGTACTTC
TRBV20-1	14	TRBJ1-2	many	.	CSVMRDGNTGGYTF	TGCAGTGTAATGAGAGACGGGAATACGGGCGGCTACACCTTC
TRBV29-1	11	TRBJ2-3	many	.	CSVALTDTQYF	TGCAGCGTTGCGCTTACCGATACGCAGTATTTT
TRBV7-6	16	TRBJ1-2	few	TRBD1	CASSSKRQGANYGYTF	TGTGCCAGCAGCTCTAAAAGACAGGGAGCTAACTATGGCTACACCTTC
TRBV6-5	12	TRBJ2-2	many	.	CASRLNTGELFF	TGTGCCAGCAGGTTAAACACCGGGGAGCTGTTTTTT
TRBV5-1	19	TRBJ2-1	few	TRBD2	CASSFPGTSGRSSYNEQFF	TGCGCCAGCAGCTTTCCCGGGACTAGCGGGAGGAGCTCCTACAATGAGCAGTTCTTC
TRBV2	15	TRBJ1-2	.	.	CATRGVLGRFTSYTF	TGTGCCACGAGAGGGGTACTTGGCCGATTCACTAGCTACACCTTC
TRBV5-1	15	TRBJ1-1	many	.	CASSREGHLNTEAFF	TGCGCCAGCAGCCGGGAGGGACACCTGAACACTGAAGCTTTCTTT
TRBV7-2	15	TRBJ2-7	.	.	CASSLAKREGGEQYF	TGTGCCAGCAGCTTAGCCAAAAGGGAGGGGGGTGAGCAGTACTTC
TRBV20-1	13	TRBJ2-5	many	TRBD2	CSATRGGEETQYF	TGCAGTGCTACCCGCGGGGGTGAAGAGACCCAGTACTTC
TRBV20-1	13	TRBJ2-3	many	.	CSAPFADPDTQYF	TGCAGTGCCCCCTTTGCGGACCCAGATACGCAGTATTTT
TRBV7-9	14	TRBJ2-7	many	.	CASSQGGRDGEQYF	TGTGCCAGCAGCCAAGGTGGCAGGGACGGCGAGCAGTACTTC
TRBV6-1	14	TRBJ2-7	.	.	CASSWDPKSYEQYF	TGTGCCAGCAGCTGGGACCCCAAATCCTACGAGCAGTACTTC
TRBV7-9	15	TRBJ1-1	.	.	CASSLERQENTEAFF	TGTGCCAGCAGCTTAGAACGGCAGGAGAACACTGAAGCTTTCTTT
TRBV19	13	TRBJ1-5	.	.	CASRYTFNQPQHF	TGTGCCAGTAGGTACACTTTCAATCAGCCCCAGCATTTT